Listed below are T cell receptor beta chains from one sample, sequenced in a study of shared T cell receptors in the human thymus. Method: immunoSEQ multiplex PCR; TCRdb's copy keeps in-frame clones and lacks some. The data show hundreds of thousands of clones, with roughly 88% seen just once and around 0.0099% held by the top ten. These data also featured in a second study, about human thymus T cells.

The sample consisted of thymocytes. All receptors derive from a boy under three years old with a congenital heart defect. The conserved cysteine and the conserved F or W are not part of the CDR3 here. Fields, in order: J gene, V gene, CDR3 protein.

j_call: TRBJ2-7; v_call: TRBV15; cdr3_aa: ATSRGLAGDEQY
j_call: TRBJ2-5; v_call: TRBV30; cdr3_aa: AWNAGGPENEETQY
j_call: TRBJ2-1; v_call: TRBV29-1; cdr3_aa: SVVTSGSNEQF
j_call: TRBJ2-7; v_call: TRBV4-3; cdr3_aa: ASSQRGLAGGDTYEQY
j_call: TRBJ2-3; v_call: TRBV6-6; cdr3_aa: ASSYPAGGTDTQY
j_call: TRBJ1-1; v_call: TRBV11-2; cdr3_aa: ASSPLAQGSAAF
j_call: TRBJ2-5; v_call: TRBV5-5; cdr3_aa: ASSRGAGVGETQY
j_call: TRBJ2-1; v_call: TRBV9; cdr3_aa: ASSVVPGGPYNEQF
j_call: TRBJ2-3; v_call: TRBV6-4; cdr3_aa: ASSLVAGAVDTQY
j_call: TRBJ1-4; v_call: TRBV5-1; cdr3_aa: ASSGSGGNGEKLF
j_call: TRBJ2-5; v_call: TRBV13; cdr3_aa: ASSLGGQGTGETQY
j_call: TRBJ2-1; v_call: TRBV11-1; cdr3_aa: ASSLAEREVYNEQF
j_call: TRBJ2-7; v_call: TRBV14; cdr3_aa: ASSQDGGGLAGGLDEQY
j_call: TRBJ2-3; v_call: TRBV6-4; cdr3_aa: ASSRGLAGTDTQY
j_call: TRBJ2-7; v_call: TRBV14; cdr3_aa: ASSRTGERTPHEQY
j_call: TRBJ2-1; v_call: TRBV13; cdr3_aa: ASSFLLGQGAYNEQF
j_call: TRBJ2-3; v_call: TRBV28; cdr3_aa: ATVGLAGDHTQY
j_call: TRBJ2-7; v_call: TRBV10-2; cdr3_aa: ASSDPSGTGDPYEQY
j_call: TRBJ2-5; v_call: TRBV6-5; cdr3_aa: ASRSWGEAQETQY
j_call: TRBJ2-7; v_call: TRBV11-3; cdr3_aa: ASSVYGDSREQY
j_call: TRBJ2-1; v_call: TRBV7-2; cdr3_aa: ASSLPVSGRSYNEQF
j_call: TRBJ2-2; v_call: TRBV29-1; cdr3_aa: SVEDHRNTGELF
j_call: TRBJ2-7; v_call: TRBV18; cdr3_aa: ASSPETVFSYEQY
j_call: TRBJ2-2; v_call: TRBV6-4; cdr3_aa: ASSVLPSGTPNTGELF
j_call: TRBJ1-1; v_call: TRBV19; cdr3_aa: ASSPRDSSTEAF
j_call: TRBJ2-7; v_call: TRBV28; cdr3_aa: ATRTSGTYEQY
j_call: TRBJ1-2; v_call: TRBV15; cdr3_aa: ATRGGEGYT
j_call: TRBJ2-1; v_call: TRBV25-1; cdr3_aa: ASLPTSGSINEQF
j_call: TRBJ2-3; v_call: TRBV2; cdr3_aa: ASSRRVNGTSGSTDTQY
j_call: TRBJ2-1; v_call: TRBV2; cdr3_aa: ASSEDVTAGGFYNEQF
j_call: TRBJ2-1; v_call: TRBV6-4; cdr3_aa: ASSDHPRETSYNEQF
j_call: TRBJ2-3; v_call: TRBV7-9; cdr3_aa: ASSSRLTSGRKDTQY
j_call: TRBJ2-2; v_call: TRBV5-1; cdr3_aa: ASSPEAGGGPTTGELF
j_call: TRBJ2-7; v_call: TRBV13; cdr3_aa: ASSIGQAEVYEQY
j_call: TRBJ2-1; v_call: TRBV29-1; cdr3_aa: SVVHGRGTYNEQF
j_call: TRBJ2-6; v_call: TRBV12-5; cdr3_aa: ASGLSGFMTGANVLT
j_call: TRBJ2-3; v_call: TRBV7-9; cdr3_aa: ASSYLRGDTQY
j_call: TRBJ2-2; v_call: TRBV5-1; cdr3_aa: ASSLVGLAIPRSAGELF
j_call: TRBJ2-5; v_call: TRBV15; cdr3_aa: ATSRDGVRRECQETQY
j_call: TRBJ1-5; v_call: TRBV15; cdr3_aa: ATSRPGDRINQPQH
j_call: TRBJ2-7; v_call: TRBV27; cdr3_aa: ASSLPVVYEQY
j_call: TRBJ2-7; v_call: TRBV7-2; cdr3_aa: ASSLRGRGVYEQY
j_call: TRBJ2-7; v_call: TRBV27; cdr3_aa: ASSPTALAALEGSYEQY
j_call: TRBJ2-7; v_call: TRBV5-1; cdr3_aa: ASSQGTTSYEQY
j_call: TRBJ2-1; v_call: TRBV7-2; cdr3_aa: ASRRTGNYNEQF